Listed below are T cell receptor beta chains from one sample, sequenced in a study of sequential checkpoint blockade in melanoma. The table came from immunoSEQ multiplex PCR; TCRdb's copy has only in-frame clones and leaves some out. The sample lists 30,000 to 45,000 clones; around nine tenths were seen once. Here the sequenced sample was CD8+ T cells sorted from blood (inferred from file names), taken from a patient given nivolumab and ipilimumab in sequence. These receptor sequences come from a human donor with melanoma. Each CDR3 is given with its conserved first and last residue. A D gene is named only where the DNA matches it firmly. Where a row states a size, it is once, few, many or the class of an expanded clone; other rows omit it.

>TRBV5-1|-|13|TRBJ1-1|-
CASSLGRDTEAFF
TGCGCCAGCAGCTTGGGGCGGGACACTGAAGCTTTCTTT
>TRBV28|TRBD1|18|TRBJ2-3|-
CASSLILGKTGGADTQYF
TGTGCCAGCAGTTTAATTCTCGGCAAGACAGGGGGCGCAGATACGCAGTATTTT
>TRBV6-1|TRBD1|15|TRBJ1-2|-
CASFPRQGPLEGYTF
TGTGCCAGCTTCCCAAGACAGGGGCCATTGGAAGGCTACACCTTC
>TRBV4-1|TRBD2|16|TRBJ2-5|once
CASSALAGEIQETQYF
TGCGCCAGCAGCGCACTAGCGGGAGAAATCCAAGAGACCCAGTACTTC
>TRBV5-8|-|15|TRBJ2-7|-
CASSLKGPLSYEQYF
TGTGCCAGCAGCTTGAAGGGGCCGCTCTCCTACGAGCAGTACTTC
>TRBV7-9|TRBD1|14|TRBJ2-7|-
CASSSRDRYYEQYF
TGTGCCAGCAGCTCCCGGGACAGGTACTACGAGCAGTACTTC
>TRBV7-9|-|14|TRBJ2-7|-
CASSSDSRYYEQYF
TGTGCCAGCAGCAGTGACAGCAGATACTACGAGCAGTACTTC
>TRBV4-3|-|16|TRBJ2-2|-
CASSQDGGPVTGELFF
TGCGCCAGCAGCCAAGATGGAGGGCCGGTCACCGGGGAGCTGTTTTTT
>TRBV10-2|-|15|TRBJ2-1|-
CASSDLVSSYNEQFF
TGCGCCAGCAGTGACCTAGTGTCATCCTACAATGAGCAGTTCTTC
>TRBV19|TRBD2|15|TRBJ2-3|-
CASSTGTRGTDTQYF
TGTGCCAGTAGTACCGGGACTAGAGGCACAGATACGCAGTATTTT
>TRBV9|TRBD2|15|TRBJ2-1|-
CASSVLGRNIDEQFF
TGTGCCAGCAGCGTACTCGGGAGGAACATTGATGAGCAGTTCTTC
>TRBV7-9|TRBD1|15|TRBJ2-3|-
CASSFRTGGVDTQYF
TGTGCCAGCAGCTTCCGGACAGGGGGCGTAGATACGCAGTATTTT
>TRBV6-1|-|11|TRBJ1-1|-
CASSDLVEAFF
TGTGCCAGCAGTGATCTAGTTGAAGCTTTCTTT
>TRBV4-2|TRBD2|15|TRBJ2-7|few
CASSQDRTSGYEQYF
TGTGCCAGCAGCCAAGATCGCACTAGCGGGTACGAGCAGTACTTC
>TRBV7-8|-|11|TRBJ1-2|-
CASSLSGGYTF
TGTGCCAGCAGCTTATCGGGAGGCTACACCTTC
>TRBV5-6|TRBD1|14|TRBJ2-7|-
CASILTGGIDEQYF
TGTGCCAGCATCCTGACAGGGGGCATCGACGAGCAGTACTTC
>TRBV11-2|TRBD2|14|TRBJ2-7|once
CASSPLAGGGEQYF
TGTGCCAGCAGCCCCTTAGCGGGAGGCGGGGAGCAGTACTTC
>TRBV30|TRBD2|14|TRBJ2-2|-
CAWSGGGITGELFF
TGTGCCTGGAGTGGGGGAGGGATCACCGGGGAGCTGTTTTTT
>TRBV13|-|12|TRBJ2-1|-
CASSLLGNEQFF
TGTGCCAGCAGCTTACTCGGCAATGAGCAGTTCTTC
>TRBV7-9|TRBD1|17|TRBJ1-2|-
CASSLSPGTGGSYGYTF
TGTGCCAGCAGCTTAAGCCCGGGGACAGGGGGAAGCTATGGCTACACCTTC
>TRBV29-1|-|13|TRBJ2-1|-
CSVEAEPYNEQFF
TGCAGCGTTGAAGCGGAGCCCTACAATGAGCAGTTCTTC
>TRBV29-1|TRBD1|11|TRBJ2-4|-
CSGGQGNIQYF
TGCAGCGGGGGACAGGGAAACATTCAGTACTTC
>TRBV6-5|-|14|TRBJ1-4|-
CASTPRGGDEKLFF
TGTGCCAGCACCCCGAGGGGAGGGGATGAAAAACTGTTTTTT
>TRBV11-2|-|14|TRBJ1-2|once
CASSLVGGTYGYTF
TGTGCCAGCAGCTTAGTCGGCGGTACCTATGGCTACACCTTC
>TRBV7-6|TRBD2|14|TRBJ2-2|-
CASSSGLGAGELFF
TGTGCCAGCAGCTCAGGACTAGGGGCCGGGGAGCTGTTTTTT
>TRBV6-5|TRBD2|15|TRBJ2-1|-
CASTPLAGGDNEQFF
TGTGCCAGCACCCCCCTAGCGGGAGGCGACAATGAGCAGTTCTTC
>TRBV21-1|-|15|TRBJ2-7|-
CASSKGREASYEQYF
TGTGCCAGCAGCAAAGGACGGGAGGCCTCCTACGAGCAGTACTTC
>TRBV7-3|TRBD2|15|TRBJ2-1|-
CASSYGLAGVVEQFF
TGTGCCAGCAGCTACGGACTAGCGGGAGTTGTGGAGCAGTTCTTC
>TRBV10-3|-|16|TRBJ1-3|-
CAISESTVLSGNTIYF
TGTGCCATCAGTGAGTCGACTGTCCTATCTGGAAACACCATATATTTT
>TRBV27|-|13|TRBJ2-1|-
CATHQGGYNEQFF
TGTGCCACCCATCAGGGGGGCTACAATGAGCAGTTCTTC
>TRBV7-9|TRBD2|16|TRBJ2-3|-
CASSSRLAGRTDTQYF
TGTGCCAGCAGCTCTCGACTAGCGGGTCGCACAGATACGCAGTATTTT
>TRBV9|TRBD1|18|TRBJ1-2|-
CASSEPRDRVGINYGYTF
TGTGCCAGCAGCGAACCCCGGGACAGGGTCGGAATTAACTATGGCTACACCTTC
>TRBV10-3|TRBD1|16|TRBJ1-1|-
CAISETGGYGNTEAFF
TGTGCCATCAGTGAGACAGGGGGCTACGGGAACACTGAAGCTTTCTTT